This T cell receptor (beta chain) originates from a study of blood T cell repertoires in COVID-19. Study-level background: COVID-19 samples collected from the United States, Italy and Spain covered acute and convalescent phases.

Profiling relied on immunoSEQ multiplex PCR, and the TCRdb table lists in-frame clones only, not all of them. The table includes about 200,000 clones, about nine tenths detected once. This CDR3 has 12 amino acids. The J segment lost 7 bases and the V segment lost 5 bases, leaving 1 base of the junction unmatched. CDR1 and CDR2 (germline): SNHLY, FYNNEI. This clone was seen only a few times. Material: peripheral blood. This receptor was taken from a man younger than 35 with active or convalescent COVID-19. This chain connects TRBV2 to TRBJ2-1, with 8 bases matching TRBD1. CDR3 DNA: TGTGCCAGCAGTCGGACAGGGAATGAGCAGTTCTTC. This gives the protein CASSRTGNEQFF.